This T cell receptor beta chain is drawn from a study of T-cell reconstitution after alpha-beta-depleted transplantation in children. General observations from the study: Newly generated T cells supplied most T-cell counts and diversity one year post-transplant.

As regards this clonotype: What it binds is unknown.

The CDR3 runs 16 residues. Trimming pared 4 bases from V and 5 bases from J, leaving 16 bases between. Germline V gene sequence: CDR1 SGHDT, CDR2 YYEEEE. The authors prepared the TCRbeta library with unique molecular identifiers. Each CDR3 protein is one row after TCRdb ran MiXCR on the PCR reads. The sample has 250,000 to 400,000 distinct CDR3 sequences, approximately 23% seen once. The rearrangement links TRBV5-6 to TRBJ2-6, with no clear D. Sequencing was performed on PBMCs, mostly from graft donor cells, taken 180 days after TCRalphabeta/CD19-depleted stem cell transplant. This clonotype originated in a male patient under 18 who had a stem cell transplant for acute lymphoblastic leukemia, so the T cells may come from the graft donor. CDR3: CASSPRAVFWANVLTF. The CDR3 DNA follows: TGTGCCAGCAGCCCCCGGGCGGTCTTTTGGGCCAACGTCCTGACTTTC.